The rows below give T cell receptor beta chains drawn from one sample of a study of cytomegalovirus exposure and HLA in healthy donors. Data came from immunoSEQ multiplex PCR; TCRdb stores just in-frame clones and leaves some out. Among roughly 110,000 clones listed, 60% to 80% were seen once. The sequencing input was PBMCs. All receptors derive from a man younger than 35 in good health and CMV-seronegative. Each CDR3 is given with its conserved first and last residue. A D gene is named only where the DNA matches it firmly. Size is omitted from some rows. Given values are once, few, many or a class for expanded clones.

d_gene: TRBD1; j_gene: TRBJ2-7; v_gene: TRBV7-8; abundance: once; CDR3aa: CASSHGTGGPYEQYF; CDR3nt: TGCGCCAGCAGCCACGGGACAGGGGGACCCTACGAGCAGTACTTC
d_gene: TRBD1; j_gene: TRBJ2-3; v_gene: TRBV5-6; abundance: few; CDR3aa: CASSRGTGSTDTQYF; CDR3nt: TGTGCCAGCAGCCGCGGGACAGGGAGTACAGATACGCAGTATTTT
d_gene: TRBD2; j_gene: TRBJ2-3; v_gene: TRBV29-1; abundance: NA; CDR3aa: CSGRRGLAGGLVSTDTQYF; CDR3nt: TGCAGCGGCCGGAGGGGACTAGCGGGGGGGCTGGTAAGCACAGATACGCAGTATTTT
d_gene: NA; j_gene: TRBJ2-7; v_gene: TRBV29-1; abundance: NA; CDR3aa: CSATGDGSSYEQYF; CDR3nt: TGCAGCGCAACCGGTGACGGGTCCTCCTACGAGCAGTACTTC
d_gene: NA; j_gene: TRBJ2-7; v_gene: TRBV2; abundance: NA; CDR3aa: CASSGQRGNEQYF; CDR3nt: TGTGCCAGCAGTGGACAGCGAGGCAACGAGCAGTACTTC
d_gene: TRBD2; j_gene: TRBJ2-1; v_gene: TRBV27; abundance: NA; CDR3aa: CASSPWLAGTNEQFF; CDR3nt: TGTGCCAGCAGTCCATGGTTAGCGGGGACGAATGAGCAGTTCTTC
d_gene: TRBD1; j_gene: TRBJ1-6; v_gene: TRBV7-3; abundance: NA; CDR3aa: CASRAGTGEGSPLHF; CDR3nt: TGTGCCAGCAGGGCCGGGACAGGGGAGGGATCACCCCTCCACTTT
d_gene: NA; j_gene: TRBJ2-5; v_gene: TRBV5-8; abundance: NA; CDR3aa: CASSPGLLIGAQYF; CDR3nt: TGTGCCAGCAGCCCGGGACTCCTTATCGGAGCCCAGTACTTC
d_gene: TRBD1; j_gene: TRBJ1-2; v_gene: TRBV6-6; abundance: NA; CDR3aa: CATTRDSDNYGYTF; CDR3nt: TGTGCCACCACACGGGACAGTGATAACTATGGCTACACCTTC
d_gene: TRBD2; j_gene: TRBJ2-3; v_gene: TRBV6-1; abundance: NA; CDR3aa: CASSGSSGGRGDTQYF; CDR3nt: TGTGCCAGCAGTGGCTCTAGCGGGGGGCGAGGAGATACGCAGTATTTT
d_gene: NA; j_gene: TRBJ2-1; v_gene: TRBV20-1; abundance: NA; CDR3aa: CSARSLIEFF; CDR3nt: TGCAGTGCTAGATCACTTATCGAGTTCTTC
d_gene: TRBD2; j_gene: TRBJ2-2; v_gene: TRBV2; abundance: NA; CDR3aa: CASCQRGNTGELFF; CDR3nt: TGTGCCAGCTGCCAGCGGGGGAACACCGGGGAGCTGTTTTTT
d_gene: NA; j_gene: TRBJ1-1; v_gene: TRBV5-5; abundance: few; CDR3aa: CASSLIGGGGEAFF; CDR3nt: TGTGCCAGCAGCTTGATAGGAGGGGGGGGCGAAGCTTTCTTT
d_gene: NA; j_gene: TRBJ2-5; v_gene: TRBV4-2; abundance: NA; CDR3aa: CASSQVSGEETQYF; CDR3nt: TGTGCCAGCAGCCAAGTTTCCGGGGAAGAGACCCAGTACTTC
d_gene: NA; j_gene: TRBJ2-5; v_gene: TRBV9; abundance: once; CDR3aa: CASSVIEGTGPQYF; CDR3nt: TGTGCCAGCAGCGTAATTGAGGGCACTGGACCCCAGTACTTC
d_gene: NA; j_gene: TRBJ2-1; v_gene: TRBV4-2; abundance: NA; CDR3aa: CASSPPSGGSYNEQFF; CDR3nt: TGTGCCAGCAGCCCTCCCTCCGGGGGCTCCTACAATGAGCAGTTCTTC
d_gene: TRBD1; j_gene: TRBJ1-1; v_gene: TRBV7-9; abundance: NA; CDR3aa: CASSFPETGSAFF; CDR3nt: TGTGCCAGCAGCTTCCCCGAGACAGGGTCTGCTTTCTTT
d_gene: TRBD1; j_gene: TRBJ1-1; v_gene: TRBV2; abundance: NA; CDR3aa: CASRTGEATEAFF; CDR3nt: TGTGCCAGCAGGACAGGGGAGGCAACTGAAGCTTTCTTT
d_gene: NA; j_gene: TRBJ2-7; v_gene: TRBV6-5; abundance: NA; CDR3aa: CASSYRQGDRYEQYF; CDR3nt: TGTGCCAGCAGTTACCGTCAAGGAGACAGGTACGAGCAGTACTTC
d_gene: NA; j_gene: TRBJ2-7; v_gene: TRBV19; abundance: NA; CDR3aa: CASSLRTGTNEQYF; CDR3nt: TGTGCCAGTAGCCTCAGGACAGGGACTAACGAGCAGTACTTC
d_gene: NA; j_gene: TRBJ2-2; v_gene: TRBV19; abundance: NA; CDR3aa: CASRQGNTGELFF; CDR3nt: TGTGCCAGTAGACAGGGAAACACCGGGGAGCTGTTTTTT
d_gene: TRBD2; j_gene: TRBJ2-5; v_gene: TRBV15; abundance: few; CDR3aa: CATSRGREGGETQYF; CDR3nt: TGTGCCACCAGCAGAGGAAGGGAGGGAGGGGAGACCCAGTACTTC
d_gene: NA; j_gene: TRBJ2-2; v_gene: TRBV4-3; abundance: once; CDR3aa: CASSQENWDIGELFF; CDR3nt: TGCGCCAGCAGCCAAGAGAACTGGGACATCGGGGAGCTGTTTTTT
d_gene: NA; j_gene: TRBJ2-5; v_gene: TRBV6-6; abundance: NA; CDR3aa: CASRNLGGVGAQYF; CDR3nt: TGTGCCAGCAGGAACCTAGGGGGGGTGGGGGCCCAGTACTTC
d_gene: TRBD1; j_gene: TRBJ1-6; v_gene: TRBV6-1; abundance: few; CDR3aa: CASTGGDYNSPLHF; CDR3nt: TGTGCCAGCACAGGGGGAGACTATAATTCACCCCTCCACTTT
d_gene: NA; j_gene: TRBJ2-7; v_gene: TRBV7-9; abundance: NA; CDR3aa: CSSSLVGYEQYF; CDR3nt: TGTTCCAGCAGCTTAGTCGGGTACGAGCAGTACTTC
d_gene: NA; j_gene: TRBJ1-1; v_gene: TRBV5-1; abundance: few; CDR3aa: CASRVWQGNEAFF; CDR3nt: TGCGCCAGCAGGGTCTGGCAGGGCAATGAAGCTTTCTTT
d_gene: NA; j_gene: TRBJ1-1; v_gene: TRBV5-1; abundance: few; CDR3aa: CASSLGWSSNTEAFF; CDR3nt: TGCGCCAGCAGCTTGGGGTGGAGTTCAAACACTGAAGCTTTCTTT
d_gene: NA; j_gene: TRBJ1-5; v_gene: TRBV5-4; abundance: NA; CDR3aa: CASSFAGAKDQPQHF; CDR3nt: TGTGCCAGCAGTTTCGCGGGGGCGAAGGATCAGCCCCAGCATTTT
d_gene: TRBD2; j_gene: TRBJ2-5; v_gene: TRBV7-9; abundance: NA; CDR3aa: CASSPGTTQETQYF; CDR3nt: TGTGCCAGCAGCCCGGGGACTACCCAAGAGACCCAGTACTTC
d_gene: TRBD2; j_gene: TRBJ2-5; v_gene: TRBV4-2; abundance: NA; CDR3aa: CASSQIAGQETQYF; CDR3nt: TGTGCCAGCAGCCAAATAGCGGGGCAAGAGACCCAGTACTTC
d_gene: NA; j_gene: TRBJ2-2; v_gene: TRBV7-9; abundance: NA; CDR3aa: CASSFSSGELFF; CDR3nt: TGTGCCAGCAGCTTTTCGTCCGGGGAGCTGTTTTTT
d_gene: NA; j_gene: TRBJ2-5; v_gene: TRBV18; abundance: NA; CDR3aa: CASSPLSGTTQETQYF; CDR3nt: TGTGCCAGCTCACCTTTATCCGGGACAACCCAAGAGACCCAGTACTTC
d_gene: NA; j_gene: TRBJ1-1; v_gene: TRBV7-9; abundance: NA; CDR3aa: CASSSRVTNTEAFF; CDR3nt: TGTGCCAGCAGCTCCAGGGTTACGAACACTGAAGCTTTCTTT
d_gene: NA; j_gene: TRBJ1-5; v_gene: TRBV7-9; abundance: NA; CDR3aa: CASSLDIQGWNQPQHF; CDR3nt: TGTGCCAGCAGCTTGGACATTCAGGGGTGGAATCAGCCCCAGCATTTT
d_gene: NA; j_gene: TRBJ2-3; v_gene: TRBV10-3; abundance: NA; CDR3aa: CAISESPREGTDTQYF; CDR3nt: TGTGCCATCAGTGAGTCCCCCCGCGAGGGCACAGATACGCAGTATTTT
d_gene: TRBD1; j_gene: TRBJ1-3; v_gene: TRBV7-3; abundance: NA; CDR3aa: CASSTGGGNTIYF; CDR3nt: TGTGCCAGCAGTACAGGGGGTGGAAACACCATATATTTT
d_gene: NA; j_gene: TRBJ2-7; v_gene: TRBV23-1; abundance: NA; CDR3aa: CASSQRGEGFYEQYF; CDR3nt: TGCGCCAGCAGTCAAAGGGGGGAGGGATTCTACGAGCAGTACTTC
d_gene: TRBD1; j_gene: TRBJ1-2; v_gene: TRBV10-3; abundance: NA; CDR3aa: CAISVWGKLRQGWACGYTF; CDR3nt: TGTGCCATCAGTGTGTGGGGTAAACTGAGACAGGGTTGGGCGTGTGGCTACACCTTC
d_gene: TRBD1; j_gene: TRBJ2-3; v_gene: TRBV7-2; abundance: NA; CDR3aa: CASSLGDRTPTDTQYF; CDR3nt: TGTGCCAGCAGCTTGGGGGACAGGACTCCCACAGATACGCAGTATTTT
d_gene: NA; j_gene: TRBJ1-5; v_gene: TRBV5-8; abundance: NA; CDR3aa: CASSGGYSNQPQHF; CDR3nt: TGTGCCAGCAGCGGCGGGTATAGCAATCAGCCCCAGCATTTT